These T cell receptor beta chains were read from a single sample in a study of T cell responses to AZD1222 COVID-19 vaccine. TCRdb's table, derived via immunoSEQ multiplex PCR, lists solely in-frame clones and lacks some. The data contain 150,000 to 200,000 clones, roughly 87% of them singletons. Source: peripheral blood, taken on day 0 of AZD1222 vaccination. Receptors were obtained from an adult in good health. CDR3s include the opening cysteine and the closing phenylalanine or tryptophan. Each record gives: J gene, V gene, D gene, clone size, CDR3 protein, CDR3 DNA. The D gene is left open where the match is weak. Clone size is stated in some rows and not others, as once, few, many or a class when expanded.

TRBJ1-1	TRBV19	NA	once	CASSIDVGPAPTEAFF	TGTGCCAGTAGTATAGATGTCGGTCCCGCGCCCACTGAAGCTTTCTTT
TRBJ2-2	TRBV6-5	NA	NA	CASRRDSNTGELFF	TGTGCCAGCAGGCGGGACTCAAACACCGGGGAGCTGTTTTTT
TRBJ2-1	TRBV27	NA	NA	CASSPFDQGDNEQFF	TGTGCCAGCAGTCCGTTCGACCAGGGCGACAATGAGCAGTTCTTC
TRBJ2-7	TRBV18	TRBD1	NA	CASSPPYGTGKYEQYF	TGTGCCAGCTCACCACCATATGGGACAGGGAAATACGAGCAGTACTTC
TRBJ1-2	TRBV13	NA	NA	CASSAIGRIVYGYTF	TGTGCCAGCAGCGCTATCGGACGGATTGTTTATGGCTACACCTTC
TRBJ1-6	TRBV5-1	NA	NA	CASSLAGGAMGVIAPLHF	TGCGCCAGCAGCTTGGCCGGCGGGGCGATGGGGGTTATCGCACCCCTCCACTTT
TRBJ2-1	TRBV19	NA	few	CASSIEGQKQFF	TGTGCCAGTAGTATAGAGGGGCAGAAGCAGTTCTTC
TRBJ2-7	TRBV28	TRBD1	NA	CASSRTGTGGYEQYF	TGTGCCAGCAGCAGAACCGGGACAGGGGGCTACGAGCAGTACTTC
TRBJ1-2	TRBV5-1	NA	NA	CASSGRESGYTF	TGCGCCAGCAGCGGCCGGGAGTCCGGCTACACCTTC
TRBJ2-1	TRBV30	TRBD2	NA	CAWSLRGLGANYNEQFF	TGTGCCTGGAGTCTCCGGGGACTAGGGGCTAACTACAATGAGCAGTTCTTC
TRBJ2-3	TRBV5-4	NA	NA	CASSFVGQRDTQYF	TGTGCCAGCAGCTTCGTGGGCCAAAGAGATACGCAGTATTTT
TRBJ2-7	TRBV6-6	NA	once	CASKNPGTYEQYF	TGTGCCAGTAAGAACCCCGGAACCTACGAGCAGTACTTC
TRBJ1-6	TRBV28	NA	NA	CASSPPANNSPLHF	TGTGCCAGCAGTCCCCCAGCCAATAATTCACCCCTCCACTTT
TRBJ2-1	TRBV7-9	TRBD2	once	CASSLVPDGRGSNEQFF	TGTGCCAGCAGCTTAGTTCCTGACGGGAGGGGGTCCAATGAGCAGTTCTTC
TRBJ2-3	TRBV11-2	NA	once	CASSFLGPSTDTQYF	TGTGCCAGCAGCTTCTTAGGCCCTAGCACAGATACGCAGTATTTT
TRBJ2-2	TRBV6-1	NA	NA	CASSEFRPENTGELFF	TGTGCCAGCAGTGAATTTCGTCCAGAAAACACCGGGGAGCTGTTTTTT
TRBJ1-4	TRBV5-5	NA	once	CASSSRGGSATNEKLFF	TGTGCCAGCAGCTCCCGCGGAGGGTCTGCAACTAATGAAAAACTGTTTTTT
TRBJ2-5	TRBV5-1	TRBD2	NA	CASSLTGTSGWVSETQYF	TGCGCCAGCAGCCTAACCGGGACTAGCGGCTGGGTGTCAGAGACCCAGTACTTC
TRBJ1-6	TRBV2	NA	NA	CASSVNNSPLHF	TGTGCCAGCAGTGTAAACAATTCACCCCTCCACTTT
TRBJ1-2	TRBV25-1	NA	NA	CASSGLQGSYGYTF	TGTGCCAGCAGTGGATTACAGGGATCCTATGGCTACACCTTC
TRBJ2-1	TRBV6-1	NA	NA	CASSEVERVSSYNEQFF	TGTGCCAGCAGTGAAGTCGAGAGGGTAAGCTCCTACAATGAGCAGTTCTTC
TRBJ2-2	TRBV4-1	TRBD2	NA	CASSQEGAGGSGELFF	TGCGCCAGCAGCCAAGAAGGGGCGGGGGGCTCCGGGGAGCTGTTTTTT
TRBJ1-1	TRBV5-6	NA	NA	CASSPIGGYTEAFF	TGTGCCAGCAGCCCGATCGGAGGGTACACTGAAGCTTTCTTT
TRBJ1-2	TRBV2	NA	NA	CASSAQGQGTDGYTF	TGTGCCAGCAGCGCCCAAGGGCAGGGGACTGATGGCTACACCTTC
TRBJ2-5	TRBV14	NA	NA	CASSPRIGRMGETQYF	TGTGCCAGCAGCCCCCGAATAGGGAGAATGGGGGAGACCCAGTACTTC
TRBJ2-2	TRBV5-1	NA	NA	CASSLGRGNTGELFF	TGCGCCAGCAGCTTGGGCAGGGGGAACACCGGGGAGCTGTTTTTT
TRBJ2-7	TRBV19	NA	NA	CASRSPGPRSYEQYF	TGTGCCAGTAGGAGCCCGGGACCCAGGTCCTACGAGCAGTACTTC
TRBJ1-5	TRBV6-5	NA	few	CASKELPYSNQPQHF	TGTGCCAGCAAGGAGCTACCTTATAGCAATCAGCCCCAGCATTTT
TRBJ2-2	TRBV2	TRBD2	NA	CASRDPGLAETGELFF	TGTGCCAGCAGAGACCCGGGACTAGCGGAAACCGGGGAGCTGTTTTTT
TRBJ2-1	TRBV19	TRBD2	NA	CASSTRLAGDLNEQFF	TGTGCCAGTAGTACCCGACTAGCGGGAGATCTCAATGAGCAGTTCTTC
TRBJ2-5	TRBV18	TRBD2	NA	CASSPGTSGRSGETQYF	TGTGCCAGCTCACCTGGGACTAGCGGGAGAAGTGGGGAGACCCAGTACTTC
TRBJ1-5	TRBV2	NA	NA	CASSGRRDQPQHF	TGTGCCAGCAGTGGCAGACGCGATCAGCCCCAGCATTTT
TRBJ2-7	TRBV15	TRBD2	NA	CATSLAGVGSYEQYF	TGTGCCACCAGCCTAGCGGGAGTAGGCTCCTACGAGCAGTACTTC
TRBJ2-2	TRBV6-5	NA	NA	CASSYKYTGELFF	TGTGCCAGCAGTTACAAATACACCGGGGAGCTGTTTTTT
TRBJ2-2	TRBV5-1	NA	NA	CASSFNTGELFF	TGCGCCAGCAGTTTTAACACCGGGGAGCTGTTTTTT
TRBJ1-5	TRBV9	NA	NA	CASSAEAAQPQHF	TGTGCCAGCAGCGCCGAGGCGGCTCAGCCCCAGCATTTT
TRBJ2-7	TRBV7-8	TRBD1	once	CASSRGTGILYEQYF	TGTGCCAGCAGCAGAGGGACAGGCATTCTCTACGAGCAGTACTTC
TRBJ1-1	TRBV28	NA	NA	CASSFGGVGTEAFF	TGTGCCAGCAGTTTTGGGGGCGTTGGGACTGAAGCTTTCTTT
TRBJ1-1	TRBV2	NA	NA	CASSRGMHTEAFF	TGTGCCAGCAGTAGGGGTATGCACACTGAAGCTTTCTTT
TRBJ1-1	TRBV6-5	TRBD1	NA	CASSRQGLHPEAFF	TGTGCCAGCAGTCGACAGGGACTTCACCCTGAAGCTTTCTTT
TRBJ2-2	TRBV5-1	NA	NA	CASSLGAGRTGELFF	TGCGCCAGCAGCTTGGGGGCAGGTAGAACCGGGGAGCTGTTTTTT
TRBJ1-6	TRBV30	NA	NA	CAWSRIDRQNSPLHF	TGTGCCTGGAGTCGTATAGACAGGCAAAATTCACCCCTCCACTTT
TRBJ2-7	TRBV19	TRBD1	NA	CASSPWTGGAYEQYF	TGTGCCAGTAGTCCGTGGACAGGTGGGGCCTACGAGCAGTACTTC
TRBJ2-7	TRBV13	TRBD2	NA	CASSSRLAGGGEQYF	TGTGCCAGCAGCTCCAGACTAGCGGGAGGAGGGGAGCAGTACTTC
TRBJ2-6	TRBV6-1	NA	NA	CASSANRGGGGANVLTF	TGTGCCAGCAGTGCTAACAGGGGGGGAGGAGGGGCCAACGTCCTGACTTTC
TRBJ2-3	TRBV19	TRBD1	NA	CASSIKLNRGTQYF	TGTGCCAGTAGTATAAAGTTGAACAGGGGCACGCAGTATTTT
TRBJ1-2	TRBV18	NA	NA	CASSPPEANYGYTF	TGTGCCAGCTCACCACCGGAAGCTAACTATGGCTACACCTTC
TRBJ1-5	TRBV18	TRBD1	NA	CASSPRQGGNQPQHF	TGTGCCAGCTCACCGAGACAGGGAGGAAATCAGCCCCAGCATTTT
TRBJ2-7	TRBV30	TRBD1	once	CAWGDGQGLSYEQYF	TGTGCCTGGGGGGATGGACAGGGTCTTTCCTACGAGCAGTACTTC